Listed here is a single T cell receptor (beta chain). Its target is unknown. RNA in its total form was extracted from whole blood, and T cells were not sorted. This specimen belongs to a study of monozygotic twins with inflammatory bowel disease. Germline CDR1 reads SGHRS; CDR2 reads YFSETQ. This CDR3 region has 14 residues. TCRdb re-called the 5' RACE reads and gives one entry per CDR3 protein, without DNA. In all, the sample yields about 380,000 distinct CDR3 sequences. General observations from the study: Fewer shared clonotypes with others were found in IBD patients than in healthy twins, especially with disease activity. Using the inverse Simpson index, IBD patients had lower TCRbeta diversity than healthy co-twins.

The sample taken for sequencing was blood. The TCR comes from a human donor with ulcerative colitis or Crohn's disease, or a healthy co-twin of an affected twin (not recorded which). The rearrangement links TRBV5-1 to TRBJ2-7; TCRdb reports TRBD1, a call that lacks DNA to check it against. CDR3 in amino acids: CASSLGWDNGVQYF.